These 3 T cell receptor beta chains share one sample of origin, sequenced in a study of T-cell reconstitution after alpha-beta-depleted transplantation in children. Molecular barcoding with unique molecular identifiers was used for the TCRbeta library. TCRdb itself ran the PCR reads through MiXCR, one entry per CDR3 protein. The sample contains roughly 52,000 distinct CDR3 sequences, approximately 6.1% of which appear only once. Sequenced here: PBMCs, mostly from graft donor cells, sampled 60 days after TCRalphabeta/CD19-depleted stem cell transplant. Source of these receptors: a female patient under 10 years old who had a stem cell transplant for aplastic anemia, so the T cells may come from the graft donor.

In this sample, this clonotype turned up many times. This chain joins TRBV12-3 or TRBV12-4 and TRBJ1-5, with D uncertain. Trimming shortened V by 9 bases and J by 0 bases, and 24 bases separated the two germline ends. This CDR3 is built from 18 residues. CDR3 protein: CARFLMGRAVNSNQPQHF. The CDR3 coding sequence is TGTGCCAGATTTCTAATGGGGAGGGCAGTTAATAGCAATCAGCCCCAGCATTTT.

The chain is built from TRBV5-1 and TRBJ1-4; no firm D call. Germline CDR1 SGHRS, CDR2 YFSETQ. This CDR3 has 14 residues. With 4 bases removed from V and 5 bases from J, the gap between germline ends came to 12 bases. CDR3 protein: CASSVEGWNEKLFF. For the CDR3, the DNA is TGCGCCAGCAGCGTAGAGGGATGGAATGAAAAACTGTTTTTT.

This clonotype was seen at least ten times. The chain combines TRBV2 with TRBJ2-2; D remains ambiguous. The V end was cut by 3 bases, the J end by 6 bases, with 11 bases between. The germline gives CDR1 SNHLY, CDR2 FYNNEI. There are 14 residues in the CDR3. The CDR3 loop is CASSDPGRAGELFF. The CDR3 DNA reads TGTGCCAGCAGTGACCCGGGTCGGGCCGGGGAGCTGTTTTTT.